Below are 2 T cell receptor beta chains sequenced from a single sample in a study of blood T cell repertoires in COVID-19. Using immunoSEQ multiplex PCR, the repertoire was profiled, and TCRdb retains in-frame clones only, with some absent. The sample carries about 140,000 clones, 81% recorded once. Sequenced input: peripheral blood. These receptors originate from an older woman with active or convalescent COVID-19.

The rearrangement joins TRBV5-1 to TRBJ1-1, with D unresolved. Trimming removed 0 bases from V and 7 bases from J, with 10 bases in between. From germline, CDR1 is SGHRS and CDR2 YFSETQ. This CDR3 spans 13 amino acids. The DNA of the CDR3 is TGCGCCAGCAGCTTGGGGGTCGGGTTTGAAGCTTTCTTT. Amino acid sequence: CASSLGVGFEAFF.

V usage is TRBV5-6 and J usage is TRBJ2-7; 8 positions match TRBD1. Germline V gene sequence: CDR1 SGHDT, CDR2 YYEEEE. V gave up 0 bases and J gave up 3 bases; unmatched junction bases: 8. The CDR3 extends over 16 amino acids. The CDR3 DNA reads as TGTGCCAGCAGCTTGGGGCCGGACAGGGAAGTCTACGAGCAGTACTTC. Protein: CASSLGPDREVYEQYF. The full variable domain, its missing parts supplied by reference TRBV5-6 and TRBJ2-7, is DAGVTQSPTHLIKTRGQQVTLRCSPKSGHDTVSWYQQALGQGPQFIFQYYEEEERQRGNFPDRFSGHQFPNYSSELNVNALLLGDSALYLCASSLGPDREVYEQYFGPGTRLTVT.